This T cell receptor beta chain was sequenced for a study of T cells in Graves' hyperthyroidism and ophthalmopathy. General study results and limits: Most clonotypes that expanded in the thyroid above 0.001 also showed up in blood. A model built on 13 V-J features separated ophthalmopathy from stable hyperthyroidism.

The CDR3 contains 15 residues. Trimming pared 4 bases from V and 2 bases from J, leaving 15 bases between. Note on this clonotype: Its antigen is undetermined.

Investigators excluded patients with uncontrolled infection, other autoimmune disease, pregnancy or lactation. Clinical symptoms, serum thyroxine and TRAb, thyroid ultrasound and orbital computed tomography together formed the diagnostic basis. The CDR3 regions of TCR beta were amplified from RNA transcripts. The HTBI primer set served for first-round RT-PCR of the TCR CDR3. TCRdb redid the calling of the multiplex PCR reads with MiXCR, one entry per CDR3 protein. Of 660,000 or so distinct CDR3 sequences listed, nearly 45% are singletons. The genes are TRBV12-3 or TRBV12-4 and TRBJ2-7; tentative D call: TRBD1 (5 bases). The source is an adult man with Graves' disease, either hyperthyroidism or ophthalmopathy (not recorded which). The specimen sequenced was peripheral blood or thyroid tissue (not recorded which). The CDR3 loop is CASSSQGVFTYEQYF. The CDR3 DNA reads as TGTGCCAGCAGTTCTCAGGGTGTGTTTACCTACGAGCAGTACTTC.